This TCR beta chain stems from a study of molecular identifiers for immune sequencing clone quantification (dated by TCRdb to 2016 to 2019). For the study in its entirety: For a replicate experiment, the RNA from either roughly 18,000 or 92,000 naive CD8 T cells was divided into five aliquots, and four of those aliquots went on to sequencing. This methods study benchmarked molecular-identifier clustering-based TCR repertoire sequencing (MIDCIRS) and TCR RNA copy counting, using CD8 T cells to do so.

Trimming at the junction amounts to 1 base on V and 6 bases on J, and the germline ends lie 9 bases apart. There are 13 amino acids in the CDR3, from cysteine to phenylalanine inclusive. Only the CDR3 DNA stays, 39 bases, in frame from base 1. The germline V gene (reference sequence) sets CDR1 to LNHDA and CDR2 to SQIVND. General conclusions and limits of the study: A single cell's worth of spiked-in Jurkat TCR RNA was reported detectable even among one million naive CD8 T cells. When barcode sub-clustering was not used, chimeric consensus sequences inflated TCR diversity, with chimeras reaching as high as 47%. Modeling gave about 3.2 recovered TCR RNA copies per cell versus around 10 by digital PCR, implying 25% to 30% capture efficiency. The naive libraries included spiked-in Jurkat TCR RNA (roughly 9 copies' worth), and this RNA is not part of the donor repertoire. Clones above 20 RNA copies held over 98% of molecules in CMV-specific effector cells but under 1% in naive cells. The sizes of highly expanded clones could end up underestimated when identical TCR molecules share a barcode.

The library was generated by PCR. The run used an Illumina HiSeq 4000. Bulk TCR libraries were generated as previously described, with the TCR primers listed in Table S5 used. The Qiagen AllPrep DNA/RNA kit was used to purify total RNA. Before analysis, reads from multiple sequencing runs of one library were combined. Per the original workflow: Reads were retained only if their TCR constant sequence matched exactly, and those retained reads were trimmed to 150 nt and grouped according to their 12-nt molecular barcodes. Within each barcode group, reads were sub-clustered at a 15% Levenshtein threshold, and quality-weighted consensus sequences were built per RNA molecule. Non-functional sequences were filtered out, along with any lower-count sequence sitting one edit away from another sequence. Based on a fit of two negative binomial distributions, barcode sub-clusters having less than 20% of the maximum read count were discarded. TCRdb ran its own pipeline on the public reads, namely fastp trimming at Q25 and MiXCR clone calling, and kept in-frame beta chains. Rows are combined by CDR3 protein, so each entry shows the most common genes and DNA. The V and J calls, along with clone size, are taken from TCRdb and not from the paper's own processing. The sample table records about 640,000 distinct CDR3 sequences; 20% of these occur just once. Around 0.9% of the sample belongs to the ten largest clones.

Libraries of naive CD8 T cells were built from approximately 20,000 to 1,000,000 sorted cells, with 10%, 30% or 50% of the purified RNA used. Naive CD8 T cells, defined as CD8+CD4-CCR7+CD45RA+, were FACS-sorted into RLT Plus buffer on a BD FACSAria II. To test detection sensitivity, Jurkat RNA equal to ten TCR copies was added to samples of about 17,000-1,100,000 naive CD8 T cells. CD8 T cells were enriched with RosetteSep CD8+ T Cell Enrichment Cocktail and Ficoll-Paque, followed by ACK red cell lysis. Note on this clonotype: The antigen it binds to is not known. Given a much more abundant clone one base away, this may be a read error.

The chain couples TRBV19 to TRBJ1-1; no D gene call is confident. The TCR sequence derives from a human donor in good health. Some libraries in this study had Jurkat cell RNA spiked in. Sequencing used naive CD8+ T cells from blood, with Jurkat cell RNA spiked in. In the paper's terms, the cell subset or site label means: FACS-sorted CD8+CD4-CCR7+CD45RA+ naive T cells. The nucleotides are TGTGCCAGTAGTATAGCAGCGACCTCTGAAGCTTTCTTT. The resulting protein is CASSIAATSEAFF.